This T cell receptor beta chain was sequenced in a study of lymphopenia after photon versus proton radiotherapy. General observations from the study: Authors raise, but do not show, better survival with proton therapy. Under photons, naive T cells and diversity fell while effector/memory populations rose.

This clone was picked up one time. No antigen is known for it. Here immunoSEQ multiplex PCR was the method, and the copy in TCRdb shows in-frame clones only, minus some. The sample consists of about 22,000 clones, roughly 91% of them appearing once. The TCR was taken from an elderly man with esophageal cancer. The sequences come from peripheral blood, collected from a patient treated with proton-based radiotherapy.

For the CDR3, the DNA is TGTGCCAGCAGGGATGACAGCTACGAGCAGTACTTC. Translation: CASRDDSYEQYF. The chain uses TRBV2 and TRBJ2-7, with a weak D call TRBD1 (5 bases). Trimming left V 6 bases short and J 3 bases short, with 9 bases between. Germline V lookup: CDR1 SNHLY, CDR2 FYNNEI. The CDR3 is made up of 12 amino acids.